This TCR beta chain is drawn from a study of cytomegalovirus exposure and HLA in healthy donors. Study as a whole: In a later analysis, it was reported that the approximately 110 validation repertoires had been produced on the same platform as the 700 or so repertoires belonging to the first cohort. Overall study results and limits: Within the 120 validation repertoires, first-cohort TCR clusters tended to co-occur, according to a later analysis. Cytomegalovirus-associated status was assigned to about 170 TCR beta chains. As was reported, the classifier diagnosed cytomegalovirus status with high specificity and sensitivity.

The CDR3 has 13 amino acids. With 5 bases removed from V and 1 base from J, the gap between germline ends came to 8 bases. Germline assignment: CDR1 SGHTA and CDR2 FQGTGA. As for this clone: Antigen unknown.

The protocol was immunoSEQ multiplex PCR, while the TCRdb copy is restricted to in-frame clones and leaves out a portion. The repertoire has some 130,000 clones, 89% of them found once; the top ten carry more than 1%. Source material: PBMCs. The sequence came from a woman aged 18-29 years in good health and CMV-seronegative. This rearrangement joins TRBV7-3 to TRBJ1-1; D is unclear. The CDR3 sequence: CASSRVPNTEAFF. CDR3 DNA: TGTGCCAGCAGCCGAGTCCCGAACACTGAAGCTTTCTTT.